This T cell receptor beta chain originates from a study of blood T cell repertoires in COVID-19 (dated by TCRdb to the early 2020s). At the level of the whole study: Samples covering the acute and convalescent phases of COVID-19 were provided by collaborators in the United States, Italy and Spain. The prospective study material was composed of cDNA or gDNA derived from T cells, B-cell-depleted T cells, or PBMCs. The dataset comprised deeply sampled blood TCRbeta repertoires from subjects exposed to, actively infected with, or recovered from COVID-19. The repertoires were released in a freely available public database intended as a resource for research on the immune response to SARS-CoV-2. Samples were obtained from the ongoing ImmuneRACE study (first 160 participants) and from over a thousand subjects provided by 6 global collaborators. Sample metadata almost always included a de-identified subject ID, COVID-19 status, age in years and sex. Where available, HLA class I and class II types were taken from metadata supplied by the sample provider and were not determined by assay-based typing.

Results and caveats for the whole study, not just this receptor: The amount of clinical and demographic metadata varied by source and participant and was provided uncurated.

Participants in the prospective study were enrolled through a virtual design, were aged about 18 to 100 years, and lived in 24 United States geographic areas. To assign participants to cohorts, the prospective study relied on clinical history that participants themselves reported in a screening survey and a study questionnaire. Recovered participants in ImmuneRACE Cohort 3 were defined as having two consecutive negative NP/OP PCR tests, clearance from a healthcare professional, or resolution of symptoms. Mobile phlebotomists in the prospective study collected whole blood, serum and a nasopharyngeal or oropharyngeal swab from every participant. Prospective study participants could optionally give additional blood draws and questionnaires over an approximately two-month period. Before DNA extraction, prospective study blood samples were shipped either frozen or at room temperature. CDR1 and CDR2 (SGHNT, YYREEE) derive from the germline V gene (reference sequence). A distance of 14 bases separates the germline ends of V and J, which lose 7 bases and 4 bases respectively. Spanning cysteine to phenylalanine, the CDR3 consists of 13 amino acids. Only the CDR3 portion is preserved as DNA: 39 bases, with reading frame beginning at the first base.

On this clone: Its binding antigen is unknown. No base qualities exist here, and no much larger clone lies one base off it.

TCRbeta CDR3 regions were amplified from genomic DNA using the immunoSEQ Assay, a bias-controlled multiplex PCR. The published analysis was carried out like this. Within the assay, amplification of reference gene primers was used to estimate how many nucleated cells each sample contained. To quantify the absolute abundance of each unique TCRbeta CDR3 rearrangement, sequence reads were collapsed and filtered. For each sample, productive Simpson clonality was calculated by taking the square root of Simpson's diversity index across productive rearrangements. This is the immuneACCESS table as TCRdb keeps it, with only in-frame sequences that have V and J called. A part of the clones is gone; compared with another copy, unresolved V genes explain less than half, and the rest is unexplained. V, J and clone size were drawn from that table, and D and trimming were deduced from the DNA. The sample table lists some 400,000 clones, about 87% of them with a count of one. Clones ranked in the top ten supply 1.3% of the sample.

Sequences were obtained from PBMCs or T cells enriched from blood (not recorded which). The TCR was taken from a man aged 30-40 years who had recovered from COVID-19. The chain was built from TRBV5-4 and TRBJ1-1; the D gene cannot be named for sure. The nucleotides are TGTGCCAGCTCCGGGGTCTCAGGCACTGAAGCTTTCTTT. Its protein is CASSGVSGTEAFF.